This TCR beta chain was captured in a study of CXCR3-negative and CXCR3-positive naive CD8 T cells. Study-wide context: Per library, roughly 1.6 +/- 0.3 million reads; about 150 million TRB reads overall.

The CDR3 length is 17 residues. CDR1 is SGHAT and CDR2 is FQNNGV in the germline V gene. Study observations and caveats: More hydrophobic TRB CDR3s were found in CXCR3-positive naive cells than in CXCR3-negative naive cells.

The method, 5' RACE with UMI labels, was used to prepare the TRB cDNA libraries. From its re-call of the 5' RACE reads, TCRdb lists each CDR3 protein once, without DNA. The sample totals about 6,400 distinct CDR3 sequences. This clonotype is deemed medium-sized by its frequency. What it binds is not known. What was sequenced was naive CXCR3+ CD8+ T cells from blood. Subset meaning: CD45RO-CCR7+CD27+CD95- naive CD8+ T cells expressing CXCR3 (TNR3+). The TCR was taken from a human donor in good health. Some clones in this sample may be carry-over from other donors' samples. The chain combines TRBV11-2 with TRBJ2-2; TCRdb outputs TRBD2, but without DNA this stays unchecked. The CDR3 is CASTPYAAGANTGELFF.